One and the same sample provided the 9 T cell receptor beta chains below, sequenced in a study of cytomegalovirus exposure and HLA in healthy donors. Vbeta (60) and Jbeta (13) primers were used in the PCR. Some clones are missing from TCRdb's copy, which holds only in-frame ones; the method was immunoSEQ multiplex PCR. The sample holds 100,000 to 150,000 clones; more than 70% are singletons and the top ten take over 0.9%. Sequencing used PBMCs. The receptors shown here come from a human donor in good health.

The chain links TRBV7-2 to TRBJ1-1; no definite D call. V lost 1 base and J 0 bases, leaving 6 bases between the germline ends. The CDR3 totals 14 residues. Germline V gives CDR1 SGHTA, CDR2 FQGNSA. The CDR3 sequence: CASSLEPVNTEAFF. DNA of the CDR3: TGTGCCAGCAGCTTAGAGCCGGTGAACACTGAAGCTTTCTTT.

The chain employs TRBV9 and TRBJ2-4, with D perhaps matching TRBD2 (7 bases). The CDR3 consists of 13 residues. Trimming took off 2 bases at V and 7 bases at J, with 10 bases between the two ends. Per the germline V gene, CDR1 is SGDLS and CDR2 is YYNGEE. CDR3 in DNA: TGTGCCAGCAGCGTGGAGGGGGGGAACATTCAGTACTTC. Amino acids: CASSVEGGNIQYF.

The chain combines TRBV6-5 with TRBJ1-1, with TRBD1 identical over 9 bases. V shed 8 bases and J 2 bases; nucleotides not matched to a gene: 9. CDR3 size: 15 residues. Per germline, CDR1 MNHEY and CDR2 SVGAGI. For the CDR3, the DNA is TGTGCCAGCCGCACGACAGGGGGGCGCAACACTGAAGCTTTCTTT. Its protein product is CASRTTGGRNTEAFF.

The rearrangement links TRBV2 to TRBJ1-4, with D maybe TRBD1 (5 bases). Trimming pared 3 bases from V and 2 bases from J, leaving 7 bases between. Germline V gene data show CDR1 as SNHLY and CDR2 as FYNNEI. The CDR3 contains 14 residues. The CDR3 spells CASSETATNEKLFF. CDR3 DNA sequence: TGTGCCAGCAGTGAGACAGCCACTAATGAAAAACTGTTTTTT.

This rearrangement joins TRBV19 to TRBJ2-7; no clear D. The CDR3 totals 13 residues. V lost 5 bases and J lost 3, with 11 bases in between. The germline CDR1 and CDR2 sequences are LNHDA and SQIVND (reference sequence). The CDR3 is CASSAENSYEQYF. CDR3 DNA sequence: TGTGCCAGTAGTGCCGAAAACAGCTACGAGCAGTACTTC.

The V gene is TRBV6-5, the J gene TRBJ1-1; a weak D match, TRBD1 (5 bases). Germline CDR1 and CDR2: MNHEY and SVGAGI. Between the trimmed V and J ends, which lost 2 bases and 4 bases, there was a span of 11 bases. The CDR3 spans 14 residues. CDR3 amino acids: CASSYPGRGTEAFF. The CDR3 DNA reads as TGTGCCAGCAGTTACCCGGGGAGGGGCACTGAAGCTTTCTTT.

This sequence joins TRBV7-2 and TRBJ2-7; D is unresolved. The CDR3 contains 13 residues. CDR1 and CDR2 from the germline V gene are SGHTA and FQGNSA. The ends were cut back, 5 bases at V and 7 bases at J, with 15 bases in the middle. CDR3: CASSPVMTVEQYF. Written as DNA, the CDR3 is TGTGCCAGCAGCCCAGTCATGACTGTTGAGCAGTACTTC.

The gene calls are TRBV7-2 and TRBJ2-7; the D is unclear. Germline CDR1 SGHTA, CDR2 FQGNSA. This CDR3 has 12 residues. The V end lost 5 bases, the J end lost 2 bases, and 7 bases lay between the germline ends. The CDR3: CASSPHAYEQYF. In DNA, the CDR3 is TGTGCCAGCAGCCCCCATGCCTACGAGCAGTACTTC.

The chain employs TRBV10-2 and TRBJ2-5; 9 nucleotides match TRBD2. This CDR3 comprises 15 residues. CDR1 and CDR2 (germline): WSHSY, SAAADI. Losses at the gene ends were 0 bases for V and 5 bases for J; bases not matched to a gene: 4. CDR3 amino acids: CASSESVAGVETQYF. The CDR3 nucleotides are TGCGCCAGCAGTGAGTCGGTAGCGGGGGTCGAGACCCAGTACTTC.